A single T cell receptor (beta chain) is shown here with its context. Its antigen is currently unknown. This sample was taken from a study of blood T cells in healthy people across ages. Study results and caveats: Unknown CMV status may confound age-related changes in expanded clones.

This CDR3 has 13 residues. Germline loops: CDR1 MNHEY, CDR2 SMNVEV (reference sequence). V shed 7 bases and J shed 5 bases, with 14 bases lying between them. It was with a sample-barcoded 5' primer and a J-beta primer mix that a second PCR of roughly 7 to 12 cycles was run. Sequencing yielded, for each sample, at least 2.5 million paired-end reads carrying CDR3. TCRdb ran MiXCR on the 5' RACE reads and lists one entry per CDR3 protein. This table holds about 1,600,000 distinct CDR3 sequences, about 43% found once. This clonotype was sampled from a woman younger than 35 in good health. The chain combines TRBV27 with TRBJ2-5; D is perhaps TRBD2 (6 bases). Sequenced input: blood. The chain's CDR3 is CASKGLAPETQYF. The CDR3 DNA reads as TGTGCCAGCAAGGGGCTAGCGCCCGAGACCCAGTACTTC.